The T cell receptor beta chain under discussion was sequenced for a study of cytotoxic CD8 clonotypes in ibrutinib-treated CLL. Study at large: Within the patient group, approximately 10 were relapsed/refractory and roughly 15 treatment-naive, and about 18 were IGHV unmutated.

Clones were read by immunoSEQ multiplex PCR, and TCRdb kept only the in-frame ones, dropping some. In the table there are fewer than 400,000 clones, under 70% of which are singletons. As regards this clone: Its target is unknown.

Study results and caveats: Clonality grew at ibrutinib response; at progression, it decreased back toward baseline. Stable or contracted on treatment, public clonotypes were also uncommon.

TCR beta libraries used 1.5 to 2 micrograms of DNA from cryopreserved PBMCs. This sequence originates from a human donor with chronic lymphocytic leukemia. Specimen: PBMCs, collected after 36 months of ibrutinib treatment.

CDR3 nucleotide sequence: TGCGCCAGCAGCTTGCCGGGGTCGGGCACTGAAGCTTTCTTT. Protein product: CASSLPGSGTEAFF. The chain links TRBV5-1 to TRBJ1-1; D gene unclear. Germline assignment: CDR1 SGHRS and CDR2 YFSETQ. The CDR3 is 14 amino acids. Trimming left V 1 base short and J 4 bases short, with 11 bases between.